Listed here are 20 T cell receptor beta chains from one sample, sequenced in a study of spatial heterogeneity in lung cancer. From the 5' RACE reads, TCRdb called clonotypes with MiXCR, one entry per CDR3 protein. Of about 10,000 distinct CDR3 sequences detected, 3% to 4.5% appear once; the ten largest clones hold 6.5% to 9.5%. Documented time point: sample taken at primary tumor resection. Material for sequencing was whole RNA from tumor, nontumor lung or frozen PBMC, left unsorted. Sequenced here: normal lung tissue next to the tumor, sampled at surgery. The origin of the receptors is a male donor with early-stage non-small cell lung cancer.

This clonotype was counted at least ten times. For a library built for alpha chains, this beta chain is a stray read; little rests on its size. This chain uses TRBV5-1 with TRBJ1-4; possible D gene TRBD1, 6 bases. Between the trimmed V and J ends, which lost 7 bases and 7 bases, there was a span of 17 bases. This CDR3 is built from 14 residues. Germline V gene sequence: CDR1 SGHRS, CDR2 YFSETQ. CDR3 in amino acids: CASREGGRLEKLFF. The DNA of the CDR3 is TGCGCCAGCCGAGAAGGGGGACGCCTTGAAAAACTGTTTTTT.

This clonotype appeared many times. For a library built for alpha chains, this beta chain is a stray read; little rests on its size. The chain has TRBV7-9 and TRBJ2-7; a weak D match, TRBD2 (5 bases). Deletions cut 5 bases from V and 0 bases from J, with 8 bases between. CDR1 and CDR2 (germline): SEHNR, FQNEAQ (reference sequence). CDR3 size: 13 residues. The CDR3 nucleotides read TGTGCCAGCAGCGGGAGCGACTCCTACGAGCAGTACTTC. Its translation is CASSGSDSYEQYF.

By its share, this clonotype is medium-sized. As an off-target read in a library built for alpha chains, this beta chain has a frequency of little significance. The chain recombines TRBV5-8 with TRBJ2-1; TRBD2 agrees at 8 bases. The CDR3 extends over 15 amino acids. Losses at the gene ends were 7 bases for V and 0 bases for J; bases not matched to a gene: 6. CDR1 is SGHTS and CDR2 is YDEGEE in the germline V gene. CDR3 in DNA: TGTGCCAGCTTAGCGGGACGAAGCTCCTACAATGAGCAGTTCTTC. Its protein product is CASLAGRSSYNEQFF.

This clonotype was observed many times. In a library made to pick up alpha chains, this beta chain is a stray read with a size that means little. This chain connects TRBV6-5 to TRBJ1-2; the D is unclear. Trimming removed 5 bases from V and 2 bases from J, with 18 bases in between. This CDR3 contains 16 residues. Germline lookup yields CDR1 MNHEY and CDR2 SVGAGI. The CDR3, as DNA: TGTGCCAGCAGTCGCACCGTCGTGGATCCGAACTATGGCTACACCTTC. Its translation: CASSRTVVDPNYGYTF.

This clonotype was counted at least ten times. The library was built for alpha chains, so this beta chain is an off-target read and its size means little. The chain uses TRBV10-3 and TRBJ2-3, with D perhaps matching TRBD2 (5 bases). The CDR3 is 15 residues long. Germline CDR1 ENHRY, CDR2 SYGVKD. The V end lost 3 bases, the J end lost 0 bases, and 10 bases lay between the germline ends. As DNA, the CDR3 is TGTGCCATCAGTGAATTCGAGCGGAGCACAGATACGCAGTATTTT. It is translated as CAISEFERSTDTQYF.

By share, this clonotype counts as medium-sized. A library made for alpha chains picked up this beta chain off target, so its size means little. The gene calls are TRBV7-2 and TRBJ2-7; D is uncertain. Looked up from germline, CDR1 is SGHTA and CDR2 is FQGNSA. V was pared by 5 bases and J by 0 bases, with 14 bases between. This CDR3 is built from 15 residues. The CDR3 DNA reads TGTGCCAGCAGCCCCGGATACCTAAACTCCTACGAGCAGTACTTC. It yields the protein CASSPGYLNSYEQYF. The variable domain in full, completed from reference TRBV7-2 and TRBJ2-7, reads GAGVSQSPSNKVTEKGKDVELRCDPISGHTALYWYRQSLGQGLEFLIYFQGNSAPDKSGLPSDRFSAERTGGSVSTLTIQRTQQEDSAVYLCASSPGYLNSYEQYFGPGTRLTVT.

This clonotype was counted at least ten times. Little can be read into the size of this beta chain, an off-target read in a library designed for alpha chains. The chain carries TRBV15 and TRBJ2-2; D unclear. Trimming cost V 1 base and J 3 bases, with 18 bases left between them. Germline-derived CDR1 and CDR2 are LNHNV and YYDKDF (reference sequence). The CDR3 runs to 18 residues. The CDR3 DNA reads TGTGCCACCAGCAGAGGAGGAATGGATGTCATGGACACCGGGGAGCTGTTTTTT. As protein: CATSRGGMDVMDTGELFF.

This clonotype appeared many times. This beta chain is a stray read from a library made for alpha chains; its abundance is not meaningful. This rearrangement joins TRBV3-1 to TRBJ2-5; 9 bases align to TRBD2. The CDR3 spans 17 residues. The germline gives CDR1 LGHDT, CDR2 YNNKEL (reference sequence). Unmatched junction bases numbered 10, after V lost 4 bases and J lost 1 base. CDR3 residues: CASSRRKRGDFQETQYF. CDR3 DNA sequence: TGTGCCAGCAGCCGCAGGAAGCGGGGGGACTTCCAAGAGACCCAGTACTTC.

This clonotype has ten or more counts. The library was prepared for alpha chains; this beta chain is a stray read, so its frequency means little. The chain uses TRBV19 and TRBJ2-1; D unclear. CDR3 length: 13 amino acids. Germline values: CDR1 LNHDA, CDR2 SQIVND (reference sequence). V lost 5 bases to trimming and J lost 15 bases, with 20 bases between them. CDR3 nucleotide sequence: TGTGCCAGTAGTGTCCCCCAGAAGGACCGATGGTTCTTC. Protein product: CASSVPQKDRWFF.

The table lists this clonotype with many counts. The library was prepared for alpha chains; this beta chain is a stray read, so its frequency means little. This sequence joins TRBV6-4 and TRBJ2-2; no clear D gene. V was trimmed by 4 bases and J by 6 bases, leaving 9 bases between them. The germline gives CDR1 MRHNA, CDR2 SNTAGT. The CDR3 length is 13 residues. The CDR3 region is CASSGGTSGELFF. The CDR3 bases are TGTGCCAGCAGTGGAGGAACCTCCGGGGAGCTGTTTTTT.

This clonotype is categorized as medium-sized (0.01 to 0.1%). This beta chain is an off-target read within a library intended for alpha chains, so its frequency means little. The rearrangement uses TRBV6-2 or TRBV6-3 and TRBJ2-2; TRBD2 aligns across 14 bases. Germline CDR1 and CDR2: MNHEY and SVGEGT. Losses at the gene ends were 4 bases for V and 0 bases for J; bases not matched to a gene: 7. CDR3 length: 19 amino acids. The CDR3 coding sequence is TGTGCCAGCAGTTTCGGGACTAGCGGGAGTAAGGCGAACACCGGGGAGCTGTTTTTT. It translates to CASSFGTSGSKANTGELFF.

This clonotype has a count of ten or more. The library was designed around alpha chains, so this beta chain is a stray read whose abundance carries little weight. The chain employs TRBV7-2 and TRBJ2-1, with a possible D match to TRBD2 (5 bases). Looked up from germline, CDR1 is SGHTA and CDR2 is FQGNSA. The CDR3 contains 18 residues. The ends were cut back, 4 bases at V and 0 bases at J, with 19 bases in the middle. The CDR3 DNA sequence: TGTGCCAGCAGCTCCCCCGGTGAAAGCGGTCTCTCCTACAATGAGCAGTTCTTC. It codes for CASSSPGESGLSYNEQFF.

This clonotype has at least ten counts. Since the library was made to target alpha chains, this beta chain is a stray read and its abundance is not meaningful. This chain joins TRBV20-1 and TRBJ1-1; 8 bases are shared with TRBD1. The CDR3 consists of 15 residues. Germline values: CDR1 DFQATT, CDR2 SNEGSKA (reference sequence). Losses at the gene ends were 6 bases for V and 5 bases for J; bases not matched to a gene: 14. The CDR3: CSAPPRQGPWTEAFF. CDR3 in DNA: TGCAGTGCCCCCCCACGACAGGGGCCCTGGACTGAAGCTTTCTTT.

This clonotype was seen many times. The library was built for alpha chains, so this beta chain is an off-target read and its size means little. The gene calls are TRBV5-6 and TRBJ2-1, with D unclear. V was trimmed by 6 bases and J by 4 bases, leaving 8 bases between them. Germline CDR1 and CDR2: SGHDT and YYEEEE. This CDR3 region has 12 residues. In DNA form, the CDR3 reads TGTGCCAGCACCCTGGGGTACAATGAGCAGTTCTTC. Translation gives CASTLGYNEQFF.

This clonotype showed up many times. This beta chain was picked up by a library intended for alpha chains and is off target, so its count carries little meaning. The chain uses TRBV5-1 and TRBJ2-5; weak D call: TRBD2 (5 bases). CDR3 length: 16 amino acids. With 2 bases removed from V and 3 bases from J, the gap between germline ends came to 17 bases. Germline loops: CDR1 SGHRS, CDR2 YFSETQ. CDR3 sequence (DNA): TGCGCCAGCAGCTTAGGGCCAGGCAGCGGTGAAGAGACCCAGTACTTC. Amino acid sequence: CASSLGPGSGEETQYF. The whole variable domain, remainder taken from reference TRBV5-1 and TRBJ2-5, is KAGVTQTPRYLIKTRGQQVTLSCSPISGHRSVSWYQQTPGQGLQFLFEYFSETQRNKGNFPGRFSGRQFSNSRSEMNVSTLELGDSALYLCASSLGPGSGEETQYFGPGTRLLVL.

At least ten counts were recorded for this clonotype. Because the library targeted alpha chains, this beta chain is an off-target read whose size means little. The V gene is TRBV20-1, the J gene TRBJ2-4, with 8 positions matching TRBD1. Losses at the gene ends were 5 bases for V and 0 bases for J; bases not matched to a gene: 6. The CDR3 covers 15 residues. Germline CDR1 reads DFQATT; CDR2 reads SNEGSKA (reference sequence). CDR3 sequence (DNA): TGCAGTGCTCTGGACAGGGTTGTAGCCAAAAACATTCAGTACTTC. Its translation is CSALDRVVAKNIQYF.

In this sample, this clonotype is medium-sized. This beta chain is off target for a library built for alpha chains, so its abundance means little. V is TRBV7-2 and J is TRBJ2-3; the match to TRBD2 covers 10 bases. Germline lookup yields CDR1 SGHTA and CDR2 FQGNSA. V lost 2 bases, J lost 1 base, and 0 bases stayed unmatched. The CDR3 totals 15 residues. The CDR3 protein is CASSLTSGGTDTQYF. In DNA, the CDR3 is TGTGCCAGCAGCTTAACTAGCGGGGGCACAGATACGCAGTATTTT.

Turning to this clonotype: This beta chain is off target for a library built for alpha chains, so its abundance means little. The CDR3 DNA sequence: TGTGCCAGCAGTGCCCCGGTAGCGGGGCCGGGGACCCAGTACTTC. Translating it yields CASSAPVAGPGTQYF. V and J are TRBV6-4 and TRBJ2-5, with 8 positions matching TRBD2. This CDR3 comprises 15 residues. V shed 4 bases, J shed 7 bases, and the junction held 11 bases outside the gene matches. The germline V gene has CDR1 MRHNA and CDR2 SNTAGT.

This clonotype was counted at least ten times. This beta chain is an off-target read within a library intended for alpha chains, so its frequency means little. The chain recombines TRBV11-2 with TRBJ2-3, with TRBD2 as a possible D gene (5 bases). The V end was cut by 0 bases, the J end by 6 bases, with 16 bases between. This CDR3 comprises 16 residues. CDR1 and CDR2 from the germline V gene are SGHAT and FQNNGV. CDR3 sequence: CASSLDWTGSRDTQYF. For the CDR3, the DNA is TGTGCCAGCAGCTTAGATTGGACGGGGTCGCGCGATACGCAGTATTTT. Full variable domain (remainder filled in from reference TRBV11-2 and TRBJ2-3): EAGVAQSPRYKIIEKRQSVAFWCNPISGHATLYWYQQILGQGPKLLIQFQNNGVVDDSQLPKDRFSAERLKGVDSTLKIQPAKLEDSAVYLCASSLDWTGSRDTQYFGPGTRLTVL.

By sample fraction, this clonotype is medium-sized. Because the library targeted alpha chains, this beta chain is an off-target read whose size means little. The CDR3 is CASSHGSWGKNIQYF. The CDR3 region has the DNA TGTGCCAGCAGCCATGGCTCCTGGGGCAAAAACATTCAGTACTTC. The chain has TRBV3-2 and TRBJ2-4. TRBV3-2 is noted as a pseudogene. There are 15 residues in the CDR3.